The 4 T cell receptor beta chains given below trace back to one sample, sequenced in a study of OX40 agonist ivuxolimab in advanced cancers. The library came from the immunoSEQ multiplex PCR assay. Drawn from immuneACCESS, this table holds only the in-frame rearrangements with V and J called that TCRdb kept. Clones are partly lost; checked studies trace under half to an unresolved V gene and leave the rest unexplained. Across this sample there are tens of thousands of clones, with more than 85% seen only once. The leading ten clones occupy about 2.5% of the sample. The sequences come from CD4+ or CD8+ T cells sorted from blood, collected in a trial of the OX40 agonist ivuxolimab. The receptor set was obtained from an adult with an advanced solid tumor such as melanoma, head and neck, liver or kidney cancer.

The chain links TRBV14 to TRBJ1-2; no clear D gene. The germline gives CDR1 SGHDN, CDR2 FVKESK. The CDR3 consists of 16 residues. V dropped 4 bases and J dropped 5 bases, with 20 bases sitting between them. The CDR3 here is CASSRGLISNPYGYTF. CDR3 in DNA: TGTGCCAGCAGCCGAGGACTGATCTCAAACCCTTATGGCTACACCTTC.

Regarding this clone: Other DNA sequences in this sample translate to the same CDR3. V usage is TRBV9 and J usage is TRBJ2-1; D unresolved. This CDR3 region has 14 residues. Germline CDR1 SGDLS, CDR2 YYNGEE. V lost 0 bases to trimming and J lost 7 bases, with 11 bases between them. The CDR3 DNA follows: TGTGCCAGCAGCGTAGGTCCGGCGGAGAATGAGCAGTTCTTC. Amino acids: CASSVGPAENEQFF.

This sequence joins TRBV7-3 and TRBJ2-3; D remains ambiguous. Trimming left V 1 base short and J 7 bases short, with 9 bases between. Germline CDR1 is SGHTA and CDR2 is FQGTGA. The CDR3 extends over 13 amino acids. CDR3 region: CASSLNPGYTQYF. CDR3 DNA: TGTGCCAGCAGCTTAAACCCCGGCTATACGCAGTATTTT.

This clone has more than one count but fewer than ten. The chain couples TRBV7-2 to TRBJ1-2; D is unclear. Germline assignment: CDR1 SGHTA and CDR2 FQGNSA. V shed 1 base and J shed 5 bases, with 11 bases lying between them. The CDR3 sequence is 14 residues long. The CDR3: CASSLDAVGYGYTF. The CDR3, as DNA: TGTGCCAGCAGCTTAGATGCAGTCGGGTATGGCTACACCTTC.